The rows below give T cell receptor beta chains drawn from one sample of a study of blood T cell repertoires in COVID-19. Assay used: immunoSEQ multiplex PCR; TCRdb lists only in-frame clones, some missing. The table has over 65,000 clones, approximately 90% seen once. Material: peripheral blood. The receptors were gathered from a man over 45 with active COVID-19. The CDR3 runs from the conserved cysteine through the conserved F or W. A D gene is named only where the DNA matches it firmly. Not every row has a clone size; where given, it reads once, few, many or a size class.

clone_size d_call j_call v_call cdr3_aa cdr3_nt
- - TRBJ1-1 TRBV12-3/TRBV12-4 CASRSTGLGEAFF TGTGCCAGCAGGTCCACAGGGTTGGGGGAAGCTTTCTTT
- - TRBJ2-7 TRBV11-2 CASSLRRRSYEQYF TGTGCCAGCAGCTTAAGGAGGCGGTCCTACGAGCAGTACTTC
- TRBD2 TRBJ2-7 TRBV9 CASSVSLAGGQYF TGTGCCAGCAGCGTAAGTCTAGCGGGAGGGCAGTACTTC
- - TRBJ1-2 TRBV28 CASSRGGIYGYTF TGTGCCAGCAGCCGGGGAGGGATCTATGGCTACACCTTC
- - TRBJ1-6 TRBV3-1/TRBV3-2 CASSYGEGVSNSPLHF TGTGCCAGCAGCTATGGGGAAGGGGTTTCGAATTCACCCCTCCACTTT
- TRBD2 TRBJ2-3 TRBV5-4 CASSWTSGGTTDTQYF TGTGCCAGCAGCTGGACTAGCGGGGGGACGACAGATACGCAGTATTTT
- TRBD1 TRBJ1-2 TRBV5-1 CASSLGTGYGYTF TGCGCCAGCAGCTTGGGGACAGGGTATGGCTACACCTTC
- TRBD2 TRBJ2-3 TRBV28 CASSELGTSGASTDTQYF TGTGCCAGCAGTGAACTGGGGACTAGCGGGGCTAGCACAGATACGCAGTATTTT
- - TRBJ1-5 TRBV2 CASCASVDQPQHF TGTGCCAGCTGTGCGAGTGTAGATCAGCCCCAGCATTTT
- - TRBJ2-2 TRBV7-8 CASSLAGREAGELFF TGTGCCAGCAGCTTAGCTGGGAGAGAGGCCGGGGAGCTGTTTTTT
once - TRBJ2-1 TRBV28 CASSSDGSRDSSYNEQFF TGTGCCAGCAGTTCCGACGGGAGTCGAGATAGCTCCTACAATGAGCAGTTCTTC
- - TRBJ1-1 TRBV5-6 CASSHRVVNTEAFF TGTGCCAGCAGTCACAGGGTTGTGAACACTGAAGCTTTCTTT
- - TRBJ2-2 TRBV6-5 CASSYLALMNTGELFF TGTGCCAGCAGTTACCTTGCACTTATGAACACCGGGGAGCTGTTTTTT
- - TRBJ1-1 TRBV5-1 CASRRQSQGNTEAFF TGCGCCAGCCGTCGCCAGTCACAGGGGAACACTGAAGCTTTCTTT
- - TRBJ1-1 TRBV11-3 CASSGFQGEAFF TGTGCCAGCAGCGGGTTCCAGGGTGAAGCTTTCTTT
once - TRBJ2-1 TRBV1 CTSTQCHSRFF TGCACCAGCACCCAATGTCACTCCCGGTTCTTC
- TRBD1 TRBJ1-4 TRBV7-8 CASSTGTGSHEKLFF TGTGCCAGCAGCACAGGGACAGGGTCCCACGAAAAACTGTTTTTT
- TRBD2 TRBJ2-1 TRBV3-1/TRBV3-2 CASSQEGSSGRAKTYNEQFF TGTGCCAGCAGCCAAGAGGGGAGTAGCGGGAGGGCCAAAACCTACAATGAGCAGTTCTTC
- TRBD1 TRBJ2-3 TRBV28 CASSTPGQGFTDTQYF TGTGCCAGCAGCACACCGGGACAGGGGTTCACAGATACGCAGTATTTT
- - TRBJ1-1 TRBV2 CASNTPSGGENTEAFF TGTGCCAGCAATACCCCCTCGGGAGGAGAGAACACTGAAGCTTTCTTT
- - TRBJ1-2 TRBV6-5 CASTTSPTENYGYTF TGTGCCAGCACCACTTCCCCGACAGAGAACTATGGCTACACCTTC
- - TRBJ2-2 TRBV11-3 CASSYMTGNTGELFF TGTGCCAGCAGCTATATGACAGGCAACACCGGGGAGCTGTTTTTT
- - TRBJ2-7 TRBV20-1 CSASSRSSYEQYF TGCAGTGCTAGTTCCCGGAGCTCCTACGAGCAGTACTTC
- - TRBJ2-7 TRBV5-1 CASSLFPSYEQYF TGCGCCAGCAGCTTGTTCCCCTCTTACGAGCAGTACTTC
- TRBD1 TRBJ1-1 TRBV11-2 CASSLGQGPEAFF TGTGCCAGCAGCTTAGGACAGGGACCCGAAGCTTTCTTT
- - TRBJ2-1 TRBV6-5 CASSYSGSSYNEQFF TGTGCCAGCAGTTACAGCGGGTCCTCCTACAATGAGCAGTTCTTC
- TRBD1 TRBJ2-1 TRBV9 CASSVGGGRDRANEQFF TGTGCCAGCAGCGTAGGAGGAGGGCGGGACAGGGCCAATGAGCAGTTCTTC
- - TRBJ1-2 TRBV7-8 CASSLFWSDGYTF TGTGCCAGCAGCTTATTTTGGAGCGATGGCTACACCTTC
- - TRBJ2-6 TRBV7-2 CASSLVSGGYSGANVLTF TGTGCCAGCAGCTTAGTTTCAGGAGGCTACTCTGGGGCCAACGTCCTGACTTTC
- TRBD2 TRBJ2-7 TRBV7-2 CASSLVMIFTSGIYEQYF TGTGCCAGCAGCTTAGTCATGATTTTCACTAGCGGGATTTACGAGCAGTACTTC
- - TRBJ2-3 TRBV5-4 CASSNRKPTDTQYF TGTGCCAGCAGTAACAGGAAACCCACAGATACGCAGTATTTT
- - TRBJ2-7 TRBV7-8 CASSLLDSGLSYEQYF TGTGCCAGCAGCTTATTAGATAGCGGTCTCTCCTACGAGCAGTACTTC
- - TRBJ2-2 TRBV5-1 CASSSVEGPEGELFF TGCGCCAGCAGCTCGGTGGAGGGACCGGAAGGGGAGCTGTTTTTT
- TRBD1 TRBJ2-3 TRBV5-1 CASTRQGISTDTQYF TGCGCCAGCACCCGACAGGGGATCAGCACAGATACGCAGTATTTT
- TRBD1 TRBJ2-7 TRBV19 CASSGTGLEQYF TGTGCCAGTAGTGGGACAGGCCTCGAGCAGTACTTC
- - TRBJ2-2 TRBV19 CASSIGGGTGELFF TGTGCCAGTAGTATAGGTGGCGGCACCGGGGAGCTGTTTTTT
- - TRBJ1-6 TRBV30 CAWSVQGRSPLHF TGTGCCTGGAGTGTACAGGGACGGTCACCCCTCCACTTT
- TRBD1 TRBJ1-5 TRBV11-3 CASSYPGGTGGHQPQHF TGTGCCAGCAGTTATCCAGGCGGGACAGGGGGCCATCAGCCCCAGCATTTT
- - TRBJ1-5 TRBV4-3 CASSSTSNQPQHF TGCGCCAGCAGCTCTACCTCTAATCAGCCCCAGCATTTT
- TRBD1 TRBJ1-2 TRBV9 CASSPTGQGAPGYTF TGTGCCAGCAGCCCGACCGGACAGGGGGCGCCTGGCTACACCTTC
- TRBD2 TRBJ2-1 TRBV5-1 CASSLKGGPNNEQFF TGCGCCAGCAGCTTGAAGGGAGGGCCAAATAATGAGCAGTTCTTC
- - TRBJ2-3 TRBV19 CASSIVLGKTPFSQYF TGTGCCAGTAGTATAGTCCTGGGCAAGACCCCCTTTTCGCAGTATTTT
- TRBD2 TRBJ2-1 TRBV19 CASSIAGLAKYNEQFF TGTGCCAGTAGTATAGCGGGACTAGCGAAATACAATGAGCAGTTCTTC
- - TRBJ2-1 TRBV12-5 CASGMRVSSYNEQFF TGTGCTAGTGGTATGCGGGTATCCTCCTACAATGAGCAGTTCTTC
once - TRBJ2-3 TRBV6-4 CASSGSGVDTQYF TGTGCCAGCAGTGGTTCAGGGGTGGATACGCAGTATTTT
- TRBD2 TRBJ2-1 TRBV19 CASSGSGTSGRTLYLDEQFF TGTGCCAGTAGTGGGTCCGGGACTAGCGGGAGGACTCTTTATCTCGATGAGCAGTTCTTC
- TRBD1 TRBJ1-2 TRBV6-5 CASSYGTGPGIYGYTF TGTGCCAGCAGTTACGGGACAGGGCCCGGGATATATGGCTACACCTTC
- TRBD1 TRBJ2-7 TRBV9 CASSVGTVSYEQYF TGTGCCAGCAGCGTGGGGACAGTCTCCTACGAGCAGTACTTC
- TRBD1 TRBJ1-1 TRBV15 CATSQKRGTGLGAFF TGTGCCACCAGCCAAAAGAGGGGGACAGGGTTAGGAGCTTTCTTT
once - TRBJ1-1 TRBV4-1 CASSQDLQHTEAFF TGCGCCAGCAGCCAAGATCTACAGCACACTGAAGCTTTCTTT
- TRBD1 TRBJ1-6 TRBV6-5 CASRGGTGAISPLHF TGTGCCAGCAGGGGGGGGACAGGGGCAATTTCACCCCTCCACTTT